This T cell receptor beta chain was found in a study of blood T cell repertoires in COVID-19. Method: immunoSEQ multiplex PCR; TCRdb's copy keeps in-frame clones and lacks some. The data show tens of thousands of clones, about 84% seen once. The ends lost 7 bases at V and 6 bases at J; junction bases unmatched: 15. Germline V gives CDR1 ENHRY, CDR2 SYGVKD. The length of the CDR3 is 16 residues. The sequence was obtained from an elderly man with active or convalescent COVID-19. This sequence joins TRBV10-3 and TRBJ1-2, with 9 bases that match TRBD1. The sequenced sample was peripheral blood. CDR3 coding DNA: TGTGCCATCACACCGGGACAGGGTCCCTCCTATGATGGCTACACCTTC. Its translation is CAITPGQGPSYDGYTF.